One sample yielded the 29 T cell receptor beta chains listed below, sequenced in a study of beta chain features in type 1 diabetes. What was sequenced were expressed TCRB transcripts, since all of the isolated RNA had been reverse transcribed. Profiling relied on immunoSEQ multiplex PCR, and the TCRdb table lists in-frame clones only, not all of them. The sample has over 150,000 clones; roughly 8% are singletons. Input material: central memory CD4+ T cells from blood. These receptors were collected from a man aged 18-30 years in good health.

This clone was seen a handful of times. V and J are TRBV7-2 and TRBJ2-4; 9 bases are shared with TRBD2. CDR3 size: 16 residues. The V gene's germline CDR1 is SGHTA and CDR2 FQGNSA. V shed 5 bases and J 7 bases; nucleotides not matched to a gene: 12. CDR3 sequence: CASSPRGSGGGNIQYF. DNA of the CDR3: TGTGCCAGCAGCCCAAGGGGTAGCGGGGGCGGGAACATTCAGTACTTC.

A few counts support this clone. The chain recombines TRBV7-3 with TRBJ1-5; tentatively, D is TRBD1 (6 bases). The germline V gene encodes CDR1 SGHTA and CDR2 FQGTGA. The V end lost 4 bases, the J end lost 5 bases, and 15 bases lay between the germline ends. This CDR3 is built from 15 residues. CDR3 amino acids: CASSSDGGFDQPQHF. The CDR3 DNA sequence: TGTGCCAGCAGCTCCGATGGGGGCTTTGATCAGCCCCAGCATTTT. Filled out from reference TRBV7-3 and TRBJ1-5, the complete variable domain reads GAGVSQTPSNKVTEKGKYVELRCDPISGHTALYWYRQSLGQGPEFLIYFQGTGAADDSGLPNDRFFAVRPEGSVSTLKIQRTERGDSAVYLCASSSDGGFDQPQHFGDGTRLSIL.

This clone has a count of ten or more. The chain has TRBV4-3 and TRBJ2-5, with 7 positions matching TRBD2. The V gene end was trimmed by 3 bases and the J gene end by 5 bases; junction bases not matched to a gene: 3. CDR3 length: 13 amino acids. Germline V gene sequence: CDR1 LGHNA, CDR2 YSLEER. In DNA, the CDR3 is TGCGCCAGCAGCCAGCAGGGAGGGGAGACCCAGTACTTC. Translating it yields CASSQQGGETQYF.

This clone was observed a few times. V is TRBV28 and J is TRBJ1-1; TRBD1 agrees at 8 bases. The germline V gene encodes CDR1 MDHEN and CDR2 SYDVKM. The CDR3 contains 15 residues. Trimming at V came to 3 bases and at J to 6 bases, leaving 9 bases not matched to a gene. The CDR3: CASSFPRGQGAEAFF. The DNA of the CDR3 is TGTGCCAGCAGTTTCCCCCGTGGACAGGGTGCTGAAGCTTTCTTT.

The CDR3 coding sequence is TGCGCCAGCAGCTTGGAACCAGGGCCTGGAAACACCATATATTTT. Its protein product is CASSLEPGPGNTIYF. V is TRBV5-1 and J is TRBJ1-3, with a tentative D call TRBD1 (5 bases). Trimming stripped 0 bases from V and 2 bases from J, with 9 bases between. The CDR3 totals 15 residues. Germline V CDR1 and CDR2: SGHRS, YFSETQ.

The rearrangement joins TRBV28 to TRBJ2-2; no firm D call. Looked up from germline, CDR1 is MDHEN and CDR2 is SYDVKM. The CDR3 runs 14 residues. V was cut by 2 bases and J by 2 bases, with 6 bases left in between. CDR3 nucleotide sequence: TGTGCCAGCAGTTTACCTATTAACACCGGGGAGCTGTTTTTT. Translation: CASSLPINTGELFF.

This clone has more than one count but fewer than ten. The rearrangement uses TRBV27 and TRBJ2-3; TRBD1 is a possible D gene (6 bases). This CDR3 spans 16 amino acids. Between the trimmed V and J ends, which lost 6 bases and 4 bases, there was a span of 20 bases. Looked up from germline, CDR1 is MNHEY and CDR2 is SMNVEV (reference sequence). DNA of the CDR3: TGTGCCAGCAGCACTACAGGGATTCCATATCCAGATACGCAGTATTTT. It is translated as CASSTTGIPYPDTQYF.

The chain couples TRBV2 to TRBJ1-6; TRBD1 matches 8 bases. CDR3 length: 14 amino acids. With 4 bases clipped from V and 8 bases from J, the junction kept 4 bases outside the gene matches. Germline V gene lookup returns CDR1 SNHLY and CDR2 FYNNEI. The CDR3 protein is CASSVQGVDSPLHF. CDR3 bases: TGTGCCAGCAGTGTACAGGGGGTAGATTCACCCCTCCACTTT.

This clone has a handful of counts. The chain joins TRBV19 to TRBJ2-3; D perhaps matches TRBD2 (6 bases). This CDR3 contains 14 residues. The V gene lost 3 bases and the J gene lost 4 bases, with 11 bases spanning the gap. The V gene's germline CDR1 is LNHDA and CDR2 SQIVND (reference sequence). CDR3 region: CASSMAGWADTQYF. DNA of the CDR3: TGTGCCAGTAGTATGGCGGGGTGGGCAGATACGCAGTATTTT.

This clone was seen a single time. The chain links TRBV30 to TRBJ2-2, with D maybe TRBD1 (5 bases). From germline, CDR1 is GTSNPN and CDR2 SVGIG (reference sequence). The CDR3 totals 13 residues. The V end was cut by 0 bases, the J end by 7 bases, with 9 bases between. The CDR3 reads CAWSVPGFGELFF. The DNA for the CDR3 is TGTGCCTGGAGTGTACCAGGGTTCGGGGAGCTGTTTTTT.

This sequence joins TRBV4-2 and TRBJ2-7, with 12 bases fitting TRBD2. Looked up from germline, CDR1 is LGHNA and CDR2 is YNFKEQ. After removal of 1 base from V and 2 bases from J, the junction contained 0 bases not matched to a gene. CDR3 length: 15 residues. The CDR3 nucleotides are TGTGCCAGCAGCCAAGGGACTAGCGGGACCTACGAGCAGTACTTC. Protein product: CASSQGTSGTYEQYF.

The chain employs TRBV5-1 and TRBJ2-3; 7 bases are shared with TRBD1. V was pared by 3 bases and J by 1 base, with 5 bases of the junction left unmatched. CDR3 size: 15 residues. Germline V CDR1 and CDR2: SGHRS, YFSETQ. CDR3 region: CASSSRQGRTDTQYF. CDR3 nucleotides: TGCGCCAGCAGCTCCCGACAGGGCCGCACAGATACGCAGTATTTT.

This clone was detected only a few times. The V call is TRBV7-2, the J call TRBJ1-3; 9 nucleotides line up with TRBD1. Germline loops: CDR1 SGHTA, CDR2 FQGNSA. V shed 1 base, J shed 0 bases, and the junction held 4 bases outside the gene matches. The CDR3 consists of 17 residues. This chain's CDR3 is CASSLVGQGNSGNTIYF. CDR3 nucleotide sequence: TGTGCCAGCAGCTTAGTGGGACAGGGCAACTCTGGAAACACCATATATTTT.

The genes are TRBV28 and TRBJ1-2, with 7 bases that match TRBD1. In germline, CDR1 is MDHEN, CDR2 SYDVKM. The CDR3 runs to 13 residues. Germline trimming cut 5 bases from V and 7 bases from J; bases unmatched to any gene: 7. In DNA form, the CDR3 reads TGTGCCAGCAGTATCCCCGGGACAGCTGGCTACACCTTC. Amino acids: CASSIPGTAGYTF.

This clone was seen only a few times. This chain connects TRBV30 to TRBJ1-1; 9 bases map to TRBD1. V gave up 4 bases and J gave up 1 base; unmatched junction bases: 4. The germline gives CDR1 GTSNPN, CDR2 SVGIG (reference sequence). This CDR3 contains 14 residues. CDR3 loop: CAWTRDRANTEAFF. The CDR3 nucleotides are TGTGCCTGGACCCGGGACAGGGCGAACACTGAAGCTTTCTTT.

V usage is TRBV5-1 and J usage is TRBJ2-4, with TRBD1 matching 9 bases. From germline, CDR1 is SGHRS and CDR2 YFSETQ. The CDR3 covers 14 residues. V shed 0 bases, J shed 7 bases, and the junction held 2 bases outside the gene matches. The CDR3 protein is CASSLGDRVNIQYF. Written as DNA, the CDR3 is TGCGCCAGCAGCTTGGGGGACAGGGTGAACATTCAGTACTTC.

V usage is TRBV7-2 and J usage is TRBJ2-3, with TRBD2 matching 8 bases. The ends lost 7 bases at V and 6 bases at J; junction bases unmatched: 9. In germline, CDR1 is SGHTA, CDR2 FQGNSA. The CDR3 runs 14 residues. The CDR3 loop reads CASTGGAGIDTQYF. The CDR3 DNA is TGTGCCAGCACCGGGGGGGCAGGGATCGATACGCAGTATTTT. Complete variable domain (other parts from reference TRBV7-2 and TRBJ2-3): GAGVSQSPSNKVTEKGKDVELRCDPISGHTALYWYRQSLGQGLEFLIYFQGNSAPDKSGLPSDRFSAERTGGSVSTLTIQRTQQEDSAVYLCASTGGAGIDTQYFGPGTRLTVL.

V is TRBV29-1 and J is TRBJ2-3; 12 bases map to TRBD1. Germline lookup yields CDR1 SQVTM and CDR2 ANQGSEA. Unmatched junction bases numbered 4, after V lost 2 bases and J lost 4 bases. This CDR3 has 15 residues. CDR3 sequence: CSVEWDRGLADTQYF. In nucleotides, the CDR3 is TGCAGCGTTGAATGGGACAGGGGGCTTGCAGATACGCAGTATTTT.

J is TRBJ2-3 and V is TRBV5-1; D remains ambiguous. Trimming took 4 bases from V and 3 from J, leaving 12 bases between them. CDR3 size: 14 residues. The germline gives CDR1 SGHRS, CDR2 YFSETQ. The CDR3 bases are TGCGCCAGCAGCCCCATCAGATGGACAGATACGCAGTATTTT. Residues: CASSPIRWTDTQYF.

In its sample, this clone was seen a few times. The CDR3: CATSRGGGRSRTDTQYF. CDR3 nucleotide sequence: TGTGCCACCAGCAGAGGTGGGGGGAGGTCAAGGACAGATACGCAGTATTTT. The chain links TRBV15 to TRBJ2-3; D perhaps matches TRBD2 (6 bases). Germline CDR1 and CDR2: LNHNV and YYDKDF (reference sequence). The CDR3 is made up of 17 amino acids. V was pared by 1 base and J by 3 bases, with 17 bases between. Supplemented by reference TRBV15 and TRBJ2-3, the full variable domain reads DAMVIQNPRYQVTQFGKPVTLSCSQTLNHNVMYWYQQKSSQAPKLLFHYYDKDFNNEADTPDNFQSRRPNTSFCFLDIRSPGLGDTAMYLCATSRGGGRSRTDTQYFGPGTRLTVL.

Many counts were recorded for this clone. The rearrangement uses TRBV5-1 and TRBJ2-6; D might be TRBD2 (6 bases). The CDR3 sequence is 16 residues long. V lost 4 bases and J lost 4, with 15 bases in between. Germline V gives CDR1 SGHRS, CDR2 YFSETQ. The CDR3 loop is CASSERGTSGANVLTF. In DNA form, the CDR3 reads TGCGCCAGCAGCGAACGCGGGACTTCAGGGGCCAACGTCCTGACTTTC.

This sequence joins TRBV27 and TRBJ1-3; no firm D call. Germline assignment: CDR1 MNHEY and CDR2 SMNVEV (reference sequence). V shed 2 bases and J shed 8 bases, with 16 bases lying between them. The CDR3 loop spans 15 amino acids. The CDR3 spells CASSLGRGVRDTIYF. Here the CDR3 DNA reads TGTGCCAGCAGTTTAGGGAGAGGTGTCCGGGACACCATATATTTT.

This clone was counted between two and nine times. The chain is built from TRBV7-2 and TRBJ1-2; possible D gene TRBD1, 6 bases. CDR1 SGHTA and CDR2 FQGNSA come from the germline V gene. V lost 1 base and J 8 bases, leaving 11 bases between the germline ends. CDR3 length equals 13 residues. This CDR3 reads CASSLVAGDGYTF. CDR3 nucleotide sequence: TGTGCCAGCAGCTTAGTAGCAGGGGACGGCTACACCTTC.

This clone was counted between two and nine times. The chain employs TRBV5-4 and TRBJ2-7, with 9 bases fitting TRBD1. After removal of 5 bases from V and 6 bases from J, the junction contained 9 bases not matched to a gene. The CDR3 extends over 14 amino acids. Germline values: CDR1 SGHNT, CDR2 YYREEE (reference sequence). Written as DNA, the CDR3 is TGTGCCAGCAGGAAGGGGGGACAGGGTCTCGAGCAGTACTTC. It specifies CASRKGGQGLEQYF.

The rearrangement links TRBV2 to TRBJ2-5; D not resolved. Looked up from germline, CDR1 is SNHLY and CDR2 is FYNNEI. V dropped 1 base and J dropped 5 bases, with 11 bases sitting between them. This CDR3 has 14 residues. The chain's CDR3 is CASSEGTLRETQYF. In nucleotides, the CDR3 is TGTGCCAGCAGTGAAGGAACCCTCCGGGAGACCCAGTACTTC.

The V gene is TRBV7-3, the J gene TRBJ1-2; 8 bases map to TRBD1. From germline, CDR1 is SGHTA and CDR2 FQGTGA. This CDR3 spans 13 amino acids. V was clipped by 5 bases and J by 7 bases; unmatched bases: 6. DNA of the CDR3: TGTGCCAGCAGCCGGGACAGGACGGGTGGCTACACCTTC. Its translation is CASSRDRTGGYTF.

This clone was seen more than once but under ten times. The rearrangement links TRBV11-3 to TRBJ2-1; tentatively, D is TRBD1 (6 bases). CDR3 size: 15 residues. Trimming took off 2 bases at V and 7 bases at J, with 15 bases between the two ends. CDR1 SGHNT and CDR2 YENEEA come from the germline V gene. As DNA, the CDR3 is TGTGCCAGCAGCTTATTTGGGGGCGGTGAGAATGAGCAGTTCTTC. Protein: CASSLFGGGENEQFF.

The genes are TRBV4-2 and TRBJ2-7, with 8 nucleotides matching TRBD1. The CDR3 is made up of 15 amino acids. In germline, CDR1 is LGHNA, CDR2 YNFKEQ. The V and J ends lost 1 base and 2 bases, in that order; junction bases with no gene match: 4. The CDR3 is CASSQGQGATYEQYF. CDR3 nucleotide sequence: TGTGCCAGCAGCCAAGGGCAGGGGGCCACCTACGAGCAGTACTTC.

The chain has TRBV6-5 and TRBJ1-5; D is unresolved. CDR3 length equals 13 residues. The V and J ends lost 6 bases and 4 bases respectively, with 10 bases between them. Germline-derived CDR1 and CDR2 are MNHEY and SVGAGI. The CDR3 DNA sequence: TGTGCCAGCAGAGTGACGGGAAATCAGCCCCAGCATTTT. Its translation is CASRVTGNQPQHF.